The 31 T cell receptor beta chains in this list originate from one sample, sequenced in a study of blood T cell repertoires in COVID-19. Clones were read by immunoSEQ multiplex PCR, and TCRdb kept only the in-frame ones, dropping some. The table lists tens of thousands of clones, roughly 85% of them singletons. The source material was peripheral blood. The receptor source for this set is a human donor in a cohort sampled during active COVID-19.

The table lists this clone with a count of one. The J gene is TRBJ2-1, the V gene TRBV2; the match to TRBD2 covers 8 bases. V lost 5 bases and J lost 8; bases outside the gene matches: 11. The V gene's germline CDR1 is SNHLY and CDR2 FYNNEI. This CDR3 has 15 residues. The CDR3 nucleotides are TGTGCCAGCAGTCGGGGGGGCCTGCAATCACATGAGCAGTTCTTC. This translates into CASSRGGLQSHEQFF.

This chain joins TRBV5-1 and TRBJ2-2; tentatively, D is TRBD2 (5 bases). Germline V gene lookup returns CDR1 SGHRS and CDR2 YFSETQ. This CDR3 comprises 15 residues. The V end lost 4 bases, the J end lost 5 bases, and 15 bases lay between the germline ends. The CDR3 DNA follows: TGCGCCAGCAGCCCTCCCGAGGGTCGGACCGGGGAGCTGTTTTTT. It translates to CASSPPEGRTGELFF.

The chain links TRBV7-2 to TRBJ1-5; D is undetermined. This CDR3 has 13 residues. Trimming shortened V by 1 base and J by 5 bases, and 6 bases separated the two germline ends. The germline V gene encodes CDR1 SGHTA and CDR2 FQGNSA. The DNA for the CDR3 is TGTGCCAGCAGCTTAGACAGTGATCAGCCCCAGCATTTT. Protein sequence: CASSLDSDQPQHF. Variable domain in full (rest from reference TRBV7-2 and TRBJ1-5): GAGVSQSPSNKVTEKGKDVELRCDPISGHTALYWYRQSLGQGLEFLIYFQGNSAPDKSGLPSDRFSAERTGGSVSTLTIQRTQQEDSAVYLCASSLDSDQPQHFGDGTRLSIL.

This sequence joins TRBV2 and TRBJ2-7; 9 bases align to TRBD2. V shed 7 bases and J 3 bases; nucleotides not matched to a gene: 4. This CDR3 has 13 amino acids. Germline V gives CDR1 SNHLY, CDR2 FYNNEI. The CDR3 is CASILAGNYEQYF. CDR3 nucleotides: TGTGCCAGCATTCTAGCGGGAAACTACGAGCAGTACTTC. Based on the CDR3 plus reference TRBV2 and TRBJ2-7, the full variable domain is EPEVTQTPSHQVTQMGQEVILRCVPISNHLYFYWYRQILGQKVEFLVSFYNNEISEKSEIFDDQFSVERPDGSNFTLKIRSTKLEDSAMYFCASILAGNYEQYFGPGTRLTVT.

CDR3 amino acids: CASSQDSGISTDTQYF. The CDR3 bases are TGCGCCAGCAGCCAAGATTCGGGGATAAGCACAGATACGCAGTATTTT. The gene calls are TRBV4-3 and TRBJ2-3; D is perhaps TRBD2 (5 bases). In germline, CDR1 is LGHNA, CDR2 YSLEER. V was cut by 0 bases and J by 0 bases, with 10 bases left in between. This CDR3 is 16 amino acids long.

The rearrangement joins TRBV4-2 to TRBJ2-3; 13 positions match TRBD2. Germline values: CDR1 LGHNA, CDR2 YNFKEQ. After removal of 2 bases from V and 4 bases from J, the junction contained 6 bases not matched to a gene. This CDR3 spans 17 amino acids. The CDR3 loop is CASSQHLLAGGADTQYF. The DNA for the CDR3 is TGTGCCAGCAGCCAACACCTACTAGCGGGGGGGGCAGATACGCAGTATTTT.

DNA for the CDR3: TGTGCCAGCAGTGGACTAGCGGGAGGAGGCACAGATACGCAGTATTTT. It specifies CASSGLAGGGTDTQYF. The rearrangement joins TRBV2 to TRBJ2-3, with 13 positions matching TRBD2. Germline V gene data show CDR1 as SNHLY and CDR2 as FYNNEI. Trimming at V came to 4 bases and at J to 1 base, leaving 2 bases not matched to a gene. CDR3 length: 16 amino acids. Together with reference TRBV2 and TRBJ2-3, the CDR3 gives the full variable domain: EPEVTQTPSHQVTQMGQEVILRCVPISNHLYFYWYRQILGQKVEFLVSFYNNEISEKSEIFDDQFSVERPDGSNFTLKIRSTKLEDSAMYFCASSGLAGGGTDTQYFGPGTRLTVL.

V gene TRBV6-2 or TRBV6-3 combines with J gene TRBJ2-5; 8 positions agree with TRBD2. The CDR3 consists of 18 residues. Trimming cost V 6 bases and J 2 bases; bases outside gene matches: 17. Germline V gene data show CDR1 as MNHEY and CDR2 as SVGEGT. The CDR3 DNA sequence: TGTGCCAGCAGCCAGGACCCCAGGGCAGCGGGAGCTCAAGAGACCCAGTACTTC. It encodes CASSQDPRAAGAQETQYF.

The rearrangement joins TRBV27 to TRBJ2-3; TRBD2 matches 11 bases. Per the germline V gene, CDR1 is MNHEY and CDR2 is SMNVEV (reference sequence). V trimming: 8 bases; J trimming: 0 bases; junction bases outside the gene matches: 16. The CDR3 runs 19 residues. As DNA, the CDR3 is TGTGCCAGCTATCTCCTTAGCGGGAGGGCGAGGGGGAGCACAGATACGCAGTATTTT. Residues: CASYLLSGRARGSTDTQYF.

The CDR3 spells CASSQVSPGYGYTF. The CDR3 DNA sequence: TGTGCCAGCAGCCAAGTAAGCCCGGGGTATGGCTACACCTTC. V is TRBV4-2 and J is TRBJ1-2; D is unresolved. The CDR3 runs to 14 residues. Germline V gene lookup returns CDR1 LGHNA and CDR2 YNFKEQ. The V and J ends lost 1 base and 5 bases respectively, with 11 bases between them.

The V call is TRBV24-1, the J call TRBJ1-5; D perhaps matches TRBD1 (6 bases). Trimming removed 1 base from V and 5 bases from J, with 8 bases in between. The CDR3 has 14 amino acids. Germline CDR1 reads KGHDR; CDR2 reads SFDVKD. In DNA, the CDR3 is TGTGCCACCAGTGATTTTAGGACAGATCAGCCCCAGCATTTT. Protein product: CATSDFRTDQPQHF.

V and J are TRBV11-2 and TRBJ2-1, with a tentative D call TRBD1 (5 bases). This CDR3 contains 14 residues. Trimming took 0 bases from V and 6 from J, leaving 9 bases between them. Per the germline V gene, CDR1 is SGHAT and CDR2 is FQNNGV. The CDR3 sequence: CASSLDRQSNEQFF. CDR3 coding DNA: TGTGCCAGCAGCTTAGATAGACAGTCCAATGAGCAGTTCTTC. The entire variable domain, with the rest obtained from reference TRBV11-2 and TRBJ2-1, is as follows: EAGVAQSPRYKIIEKRQSVAFWCNPISGHATLYWYQQILGQGPKLLIQFQNNGVVDDSQLPKDRFSAERLKGVDSTLKIQPAKLEDSAVYLCASSLDRQSNEQFFGPGTRLTVL.

This chain connects TRBV3-1 (or the pseudogene TRBV3-2) to TRBJ1-1; D gene ambiguous. From germline, CDR1 is LGHDT and CDR2 YNNKEL (reference sequence). The CDR3 totals 13 residues. Trimming took off 1 base at V and 3 bases at J, with 6 bases between the two ends. The CDR3 DNA reads TGTGCCAGCAGCCAAGCCAGTTACACTGAAGCTTTCTTT. This encodes CASSQASYTEAFF.

This chain connects TRBV5-4 to TRBJ2-3; 10 positions agree with TRBD2. This CDR3 has 16 residues. The trim removed 4 bases at V and 5 bases at J, leaving 10 bases unmatched. Germline CDR1 and CDR2: SGHNT and YYREEE (reference sequence). DNA of the CDR3: TGTGCCAGCAGCCCGAAACTAGCGGGATCGATAGATACGCAGTATTTT. It is translated as CASSPKLAGSIDTQYF.

This clone was detected a few times. The V and J genes are TRBV6-5 and TRBJ1-3; D ambiguous. CDR1 and CDR2 (germline): MNHEY, SVGAGI. The CDR3 loop spans 14 amino acids. Trimming took off 2 bases at V and 0 bases at J, with 5 bases between the two ends. Here the CDR3 reads CASSYSTSGNTIYF. The CDR3 region has the DNA TGTGCCAGCAGTTACAGCACCTCTGGAAACACCATATATTTT.

V gene TRBV18 combines with J gene TRBJ2-7; D might be TRBD1 (6 bases). Germline CDR1 KGHSH, CDR2 LQKENI. The CDR3 spans 14 residues. V dropped 6 bases and J dropped 3 bases, with 15 bases sitting between them. CDR3 nucleotide sequence: TGTGCCAGCTCCAAGGACAGCCGCAACTACGAGCAGTACTTC. As protein: CASSKDSRNYEQYF.

This rearrangement joins TRBV5-1 to TRBJ2-3; TRBD2 might be the D (5 bases). The CDR3 is 15 amino acids. The V gene's germline CDR1 is SGHRS and CDR2 YFSETQ. V was cut by 0 bases and J by 6 bases, with 14 bases left in between. CDR3 loop: CASSLAGIRGDTQYF. In DNA form, the CDR3 reads TGCGCCAGCAGCTTGGCCGGTATCCGCGGGGATACGCAGTATTTT.

The chain carries TRBV29-1 and TRBJ2-3; a possible D gene is TRBD2 (7 bases). Germline assignment: CDR1 SQVTM and CDR2 ANQGSEA. This CDR3 is built from 12 residues. With 4 bases removed from V and 4 bases from J, the gap between germline ends came to 9 bases. CDR3 in amino acids: CSVAGGSDTQYF. CDR3 nucleotides: TGCAGCGTTGCGGGGGGCTCAGATACGCAGTATTTT.

The gene calls are TRBV5-1 and TRBJ2-5, with TRBD1 identical over 7 bases. The CDR3 runs to 13 residues. J lost 1 base, V lost 6 bases, and 3 bases had no gene match. From germline, CDR1 is SGHRS and CDR2 YFSETQ. CDR3: CASMRQGQETQYF. As DNA, the CDR3 is TGCGCCAGCATGCGACAGGGCCAAGAGACCCAGTACTTC.

The V and J genes are TRBV10-3 and TRBJ2-7; 10 bases are shared with TRBD1. Germline CDR1 reads ENHRY; CDR2 reads SYGVKD. This CDR3 is 13 amino acids long. V lost 6 bases and J lost 5; bases outside the gene matches: 4. CDR3 protein: CAIRVGTGDEQYF. The CDR3, as DNA: TGTGCCATCAGAGTTGGGACAGGGGACGAGCAGTACTTC.

The gene calls are TRBV3-1 (or the pseudogene TRBV3-2) and TRBJ1-4, with 8 bases matching TRBD1. Trimming took 4 bases from V and 6 from J; bases not matched to a gene: 4. Germline CDR1 is LGHDT and CDR2 is YNNKEL (reference sequence). The CDR3 length is 14 residues. This CDR3 reads CASSPDREHEKLFF. CDR3 sequence (DNA): TGTGCCAGCAGCCCGGACAGGGAGCATGAAAAACTGTTTTTT.

The rearrangement uses TRBV5-1 and TRBJ2-2, with 9 bases aligning to TRBD1. Trimming removed 0 bases from V and 6 bases from J; junction bases left unmatched: 6. The CDR3 loop spans 16 amino acids. Looked up from germline, CDR1 is SGHRS and CDR2 is YFSETQ. The CDR3 here is CASSLGDRVGAGELFF. The DNA for the CDR3 is TGCGCCAGCAGCTTGGGGGACAGGGTAGGAGCCGGGGAGCTGTTTTTT.

This chain connects TRBV2 to TRBJ1-5; 8 positions match TRBD1. CDR1 and CDR2 from the germline V gene are SNHLY and FYNNEI. This CDR3 is built from 14 residues. V gave up 7 bases and J gave up 3 bases; unmatched junction bases: 5. DNA for the CDR3: TGTGCCAGCACCCGGGACAGGACCAATCAGCCCCAGCATTTT. Translated: CASTRDRTNQPQHF.

The chain is built from TRBV6-5 and TRBJ2-1, with TRBD1 matching 7 bases. CDR1 and CDR2 (germline): MNHEY, SVGAGI. This CDR3 region has 12 residues. The V and J ends lost 5 bases and 10 bases, in that order; junction bases with no gene match: 5. DNA of the CDR3: TGTGCCAGCAGTAGGGTGGGACAGGAGCAGTTCTTC. Its protein product is CASSRVGQEQFF.

V is TRBV21-1 and J is TRBJ1-6. TRBV21-1 is a pseudogene segment. This CDR3 has 14 residues. CDR3 loop: CASSKEGGGSPLHF. For the CDR3, the DNA is TGTGCCAGCAGCAAAGAAGGAGGTGGTTCACCCCTCCACTTT.

The chain recombines TRBV12-3 or TRBV12-4 with TRBJ2-1; TRBD1 might be the D (5 bases). The CDR3 contains 13 residues. Trimming pared 6 bases from V and 4 bases from J, leaving 10 bases between. The CDR3 nucleotides are TGTGCCAGCAGGGCAGGACAATACAATGAGCAGTTCTTC. It encodes CASRAGQYNEQFF.

V and J are TRBV7-3 and TRBJ2-3; 13 positions agree with TRBD2. This CDR3 region has 14 residues. CDR1 and CDR2 from the germline V gene are SGHTA and FQGTGA. J gave up 8 bases and V 5 bases, and 4 bases lay outside the gene matches. The CDR3 region is CASSPGLAGSTQYF. In nucleotides, the CDR3 is TGTGCCAGCAGCCCGGGACTAGCGGGATCTACGCAGTATTTT.

CDR3 loop: CASSQDDFSGPTDTQYF. The CDR3 coding sequence is TGCGCCAGCAGCCAAGATGATTTTAGCGGGCCCACAGATACGCAGTATTTT. The chain employs TRBV4-1 and TRBJ2-3; 7 bases map to TRBD2. The CDR3 has 17 residues. V gave up 0 bases and J gave up 2 bases; unmatched junction bases: 8. In germline, CDR1 is MGHRA, CDR2 YSYEKL.

The chain links TRBV2 to TRBJ2-5; D gene unclear. Per germline, CDR1 SNHLY and CDR2 FYNNEI. The CDR3 loop spans 12 amino acids. V shed 7 bases and J shed 1 base, with 7 bases lying between them. The CDR3 reads CASKELQETQYF. CDR3 DNA sequence: TGTGCCAGCAAGGAGCTCCAAGAGACCCAGTACTTC.

This chain connects TRBV5-1 to TRBJ2-1, with D possibly TRBD2 on 6 matching bases. The CDR3 totals 15 residues. Per germline, CDR1 SGHRS and CDR2 YFSETQ. V lost 0 bases to trimming and J lost 4 bases, with 11 bases between them. The CDR3 DNA sequence: TGCGCCAGCAGCTTGGGTGGGGGGAGTTACAATGAGCAGTTCTTC. Translation: CASSLGGGSYNEQFF.

The chain employs TRBV3-1 (or the pseudogene TRBV3-2) and TRBJ2-3, with D possibly matching TRBD2 (6 bases). Per the germline V gene, CDR1 is LGHDT and CDR2 is YNNKEL (reference sequence). Trimming pared 1 base from V and 4 bases from J, leaving 6 bases between. The CDR3 has 13 residues. The CDR3 DNA is TGTGCCAGCAGCCAAGCGGGGGCAGATACGCAGTATTTT. As protein: CASSQAGADTQYF.